This T cell receptor beta chain appears in the sequencing data of a study of tumor and adjacent non-tumor tissue in lung cancer. Study details: The cohort had under 15 adenocarcinoma, a couple of squamous cell and 1 small cell patients. Patients were aged roughly 31 to 76, ten or so men and about five women, stage I to III.

The template was RNA from unsorted bulk tissue. The library came from three nested PCR rounds adapted from ARM-PCR protocols. One entry per CDR3 protein, called by TCRdb with MiXCR from the multiplex PCR reads. The data contain about 90,000 distinct CDR3 sequences, about 66% of them singletons. Findings and limits, study-wide: Compared with tumor, normal lung showed significantly lower TCR diversity. Tumor TCR diversity, when higher, was linked to shorter survival.

A note on this clonotype: Its target is unknown.

Trimming took off 3 bases at V and 5 bases at J, with 5 bases between the two ends. The CDR3 covers 11 residues. CDR1 and CDR2 from the germline V gene are SGHRS and YFSETQ. The sequenced sample consisted of lung tumor tissue. This clonotype originated in a man in his 70s with non-small cell lung cancer. The chain recombines TRBV5-1 with TRBJ2-5, with D unresolved. The CDR3 nucleotides are TGCGCCAGCAGCTCGGCGGAGACCCAGTACTTC. Its translation: CASSSAETQYF.